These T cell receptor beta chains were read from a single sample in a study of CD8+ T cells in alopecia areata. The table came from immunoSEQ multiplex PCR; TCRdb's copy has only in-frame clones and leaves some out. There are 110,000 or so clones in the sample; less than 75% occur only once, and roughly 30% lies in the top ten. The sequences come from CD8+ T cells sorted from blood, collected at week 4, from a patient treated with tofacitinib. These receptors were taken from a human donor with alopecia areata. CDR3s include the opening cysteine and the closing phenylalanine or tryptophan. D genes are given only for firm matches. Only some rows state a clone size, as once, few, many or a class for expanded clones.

CDR3 DNA: TGTGCCAGCAGCCCGGTGACAGGCACTGAAGCTTTCTTT
CDR3 protein: CASSPVTGTEAFF
D gene: NA
V gene: TRBV7-6
clone size: NA
J gene: TRBJ1-1

CDR3 DNA: TGCGCCAGCAATGACAGGACAGCCAAGGGGGTGGCCTACAATGAGCAGTTCTTC
CDR3 protein: CASNDRTAKGVAYNEQFF
D gene: NA
V gene: TRBV4-3
clone size: NA
J gene: TRBJ2-1

CDR3 DNA: TGTGCCAGCTCAACGACCTCGCTCGCCTACAATGAGCAGTTCTTC
CDR3 protein: CASSTTSLAYNEQFF
D gene: NA
V gene: TRBV18
clone size: NA
J gene: TRBJ2-1

CDR3 DNA: TGCAGCGTTGTGCTAGCGGGGGAACAAGAGACCCAGTACTTC
CDR3 protein: CSVVLAGEQETQYF
D gene: TRBD2
V gene: TRBV29-1
clone size: NA
J gene: TRBJ2-5

CDR3 DNA: TGTGCCACCAGCAGACCAATAGCTAACTATGGCTACACCTTC
CDR3 protein: CATSRPIANYGYTF
D gene: NA
V gene: TRBV15
clone size: once
J gene: TRBJ1-2

CDR3 DNA: TGTGCCAGCGGGGGGTCCCAAGAGACCCAGTACTTC
CDR3 protein: CASGGSQETQYF
D gene: NA
V gene: TRBV6-6
clone size: NA
J gene: TRBJ2-5

CDR3 DNA: TGCGCCAGCCCTGCGGGACCTATATGTGGCTACACCTTC
CDR3 protein: CASPAGPICGYTF
D gene: NA
V gene: TRBV23-1
clone size: NA
J gene: TRBJ1-2

CDR3 DNA: TGTGCCAGCTCACCCGACGGGGGGCCAAACTACGAGCAGTACTTC
CDR3 protein: CASSPDGGPNYEQYF
D gene: NA
V gene: TRBV18
clone size: NA
J gene: TRBJ2-7

CDR3 DNA: TGTGCCTGGAGGTCGCGGGGGCAAATCAATGAGCAGTTCTTC
CDR3 protein: CAWRSRGQINEQFF
D gene: NA
V gene: TRBV30
clone size: NA
J gene: TRBJ2-1

CDR3 DNA: TGTGCCAGCAGGGCAGGCCAAGAGACCCAGTACTTC
CDR3 protein: CASRAGQETQYF
D gene: NA
V gene: TRBV2
clone size: NA
J gene: TRBJ2-5

CDR3 DNA: TGTGCCTGGAGTCGTGATGAGCAGTTCTTC
CDR3 protein: CAWSRDEQFF
D gene: NA
V gene: TRBV30
clone size: NA
J gene: TRBJ2-1

CDR3 DNA: TGTGCCACCAGCAGAGCTAGCGGGGAAGTAGGAGATACGCAGTATTTT
CDR3 protein: CATSRASGEVGDTQYF
D gene: TRBD2
V gene: TRBV15
clone size: NA
J gene: TRBJ2-3

CDR3 DNA: TGTGCCAGCAGCGTATCAGGGGCAGGCCTTGAGGAGACCCAGTACTTC
CDR3 protein: CASSVSGAGLEETQYF
D gene: NA
V gene: TRBV9
clone size: few
J gene: TRBJ2-5

CDR3 DNA: TGTGCCAGCAGCTTGGGACGGAGCTCCTACGAGCAGTACTTC
CDR3 protein: CASSLGRSSYEQYF
D gene: NA
V gene: TRBV5-4
clone size: NA
J gene: TRBJ2-7

CDR3 DNA: TGTGCCAGCAGCTGGGAACAGGGGCTCCCCTACGAGCAGTACTTC
CDR3 protein: CASSWEQGLPYEQYF
D gene: TRBD1
V gene: TRBV7-9
clone size: NA
J gene: TRBJ2-7

CDR3 DNA: TGTGCCAGCAGTTCCCCCGGACTAGCGGGAAGCACAGATACGCAGTATTTT
CDR3 protein: CASSSPGLAGSTDTQYF
D gene: TRBD2
V gene: TRBV27
clone size: NA
J gene: TRBJ2-3

CDR3 DNA: TGTGCCTGGAGAGGCGGGGGGGGCCTCCATGAGCAGTTCTTC
CDR3 protein: CAWRGGGGLHEQFF
D gene: TRBD2
V gene: TRBV30
clone size: NA
J gene: TRBJ2-1

CDR3 DNA: TGTGCCAGCAGCCTCATAGCGGGGGGTCCCTACAATGAGCAGTTCTTC
CDR3 protein: CASSLIAGGPYNEQFF
D gene: TRBD2
V gene: TRBV5-6
clone size: NA
J gene: TRBJ2-1

CDR3 DNA: TGCGCCAGCAGCTTGTACCCCCCGACTAGCGAGAACACCGGGGAGCTGTTTTTT
CDR3 protein: CASSLYPPTSENTGELFF
D gene: TRBD2
V gene: TRBV5-1
clone size: NA
J gene: TRBJ2-2

CDR3 DNA: TGTGCCTGGAGGGGACAGAGGTTCTACGAGCAGTACTTC
CDR3 protein: CAWRGQRFYEQYF
D gene: TRBD1
V gene: TRBV30
clone size: NA
J gene: TRBJ2-7

CDR3 DNA: TGTGCCACCAGCAGAAGCGGGGCCGACAATGAGCAGTTCTTC
CDR3 protein: CATSRSGADNEQFF
D gene: TRBD2
V gene: TRBV15
clone size: NA
J gene: TRBJ2-1

CDR3 DNA: TGCAGCGTTGAACCCCAGGATAACACCGGGGAGCTGTTTTTT
CDR3 protein: CSVEPQDNTGELFF
D gene: NA
V gene: TRBV29-1
clone size: NA
J gene: TRBJ2-2

CDR3 DNA: TGCAGCGCCTGGGAGGGGAGCACTGAAGCTTTCTTT
CDR3 protein: CSAWEGSTEAFF
D gene: NA
V gene: TRBV29-1
clone size: NA
J gene: TRBJ1-1

CDR3 DNA: TGCGCCAGCAACGAAGCGGGATACTTC
CDR3 protein: CASNEAGYF
D gene: TRBD2
V gene: TRBV5-1
clone size: once
J gene: TRBJ2-4

CDR3 DNA: TGTGCCTGGAGTCCCGCTCCGGGGGCGAATGAGCAGTTCTTC
CDR3 protein: CAWSPAPGANEQFF
D gene: NA
V gene: TRBV30
clone size: few
J gene: TRBJ2-1

CDR3 DNA: TGTGCCAGCAGTGAGAGCAATTCACCCCTCCACTTT
CDR3 protein: CASSESNSPLHF
D gene: NA
V gene: TRBV2
clone size: NA
J gene: TRBJ1-6

CDR3 DNA: TGTGCCAGCAGCTTAGTGTCAGGACAGGGATCCCCAGGCTACACCTTC
CDR3 protein: CASSLVSGQGSPGYTF
D gene: TRBD1
V gene: TRBV7-8
clone size: NA
J gene: TRBJ1-2

CDR3 DNA: TGTGCCAGCCGACCACGGGGACAGGGGGCGATCTGGGAGACCCAGTACTTC
CDR3 protein: CASRPRGQGAIWETQYF
D gene: TRBD1
V gene: TRBV5-6
clone size: NA
J gene: TRBJ2-5

CDR3 DNA: TGTGCCAGCAGCTTAGTTGCGGTTAGCGATTCCTACGAGCAGTACTTC
CDR3 protein: CASSLVAVSDSYEQYF
D gene: NA
V gene: TRBV7-2
clone size: NA
J gene: TRBJ2-7

CDR3 DNA: TGTGCCTGGAGAGGGACAGGCTCCTACGAGCAGTACTTC
CDR3 protein: CAWRGTGSYEQYF
D gene: TRBD1
V gene: TRBV30
clone size: NA
J gene: TRBJ2-7

CDR3 DNA: TGTGCCAGCAGCCCGAACCCAGGGATAAGTTACGAGCAGTACTTC
CDR3 protein: CASSPNPGISYEQYF
D gene: NA
V gene: TRBV7-8
clone size: once
J gene: TRBJ2-7

CDR3 DNA: TGTGCCAGCAGCCCCGGTCCCGGGACACGTGGCTACACCTTC
CDR3 protein: CASSPGPGTRGYTF
D gene: NA
V gene: TRBV13
clone size: NA
J gene: TRBJ1-2

CDR3 DNA: TGTGCCAGCAGCTCCCCCGGGAATTCACCCCTCCACTTT
CDR3 protein: CASSSPGNSPLHF
D gene: NA
V gene: TRBV7-9
clone size: few
J gene: TRBJ1-6

CDR3 DNA: TGTGCCAGCGGGGGACTTCCGATCTGTCTAGCTTTCTTT
CDR3 protein: CASGGLPICLAFF
D gene: NA
V gene: TRBV6-5
clone size: once
J gene: TRBJ1-1

CDR3 DNA: TGTGCCTGGAGTGTACATCAGGGGGGTTGGTATGGCTACACCTTC
CDR3 protein: CAWSVHQGGWYGYTF
D gene: TRBD1
V gene: TRBV30
clone size: few
J gene: TRBJ1-2